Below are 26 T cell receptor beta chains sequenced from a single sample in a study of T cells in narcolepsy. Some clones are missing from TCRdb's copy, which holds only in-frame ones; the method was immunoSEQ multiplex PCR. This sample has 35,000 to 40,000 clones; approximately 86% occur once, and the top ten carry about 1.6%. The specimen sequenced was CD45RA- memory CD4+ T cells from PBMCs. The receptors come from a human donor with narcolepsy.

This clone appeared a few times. Written as DNA, the CDR3 is TGTGCCAGCAGTTACGGTAGTCTCAACTATAATTCACCCCTCCACTTT. This encodes CASSYGSLNYNSPLHF. The V gene is TRBV6-5, the J gene TRBJ1-6; no reliable D call. The V and J ends lost 2 bases and 3 bases respectively, with 11 bases between them. The CDR3 contains 16 residues. CDR1 is MNHEY, CDR2 SVGAGI, per germline.

DNA of the CDR3: TGTGCCAGTAGGTCAGGGGTTTGGAATGGCTACACCTTC. As protein: CASRSGVWNGYTF. The chain recombines TRBV19 with TRBJ1-2; TRBD1 might be the D (6 bases). This CDR3 contains 13 residues. V was pared by 6 bases and J by 6 bases, with 14 bases between. Germline loops: CDR1 LNHDA, CDR2 SQIVND (reference sequence).

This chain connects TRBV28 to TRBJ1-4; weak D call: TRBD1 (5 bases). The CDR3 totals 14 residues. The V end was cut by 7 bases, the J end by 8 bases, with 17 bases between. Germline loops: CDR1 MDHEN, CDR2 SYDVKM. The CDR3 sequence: CASIGSGTREKLFF. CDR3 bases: TGTGCCAGCATCGGATCGGGGACCAGGGAAAAACTGTTTTTT.

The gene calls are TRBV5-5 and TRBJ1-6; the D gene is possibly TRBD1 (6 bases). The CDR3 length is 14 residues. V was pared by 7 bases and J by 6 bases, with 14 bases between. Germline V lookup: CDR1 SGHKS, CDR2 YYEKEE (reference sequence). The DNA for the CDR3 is TGTGCCAGCGTGTCCGACAGGTTTAATTCACCCCTCCACTTT. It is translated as CASVSDRFNSPLHF.

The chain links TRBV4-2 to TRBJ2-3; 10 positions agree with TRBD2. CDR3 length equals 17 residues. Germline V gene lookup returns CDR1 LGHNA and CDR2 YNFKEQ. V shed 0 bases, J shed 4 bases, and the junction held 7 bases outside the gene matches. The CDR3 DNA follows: TGTGCCAGCAGCCAAGATCCGAGCGGGGGGGGATCAGATACGCAGTATTTT. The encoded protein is CASSQDPSGGGSDTQYF.

The chain's CDR3 is CASSWTRDSYEQYF. The DNA of the CDR3 is TGTGCCAGCAGTTGGACAAGGGACTCCTACGAGCAGTACTTC. This chain uses TRBV6-1 with TRBJ2-7; perhaps TRBD1 as D (5 bases). Trimming cost V 5 bases and J 0 bases, with 11 bases left between them. Germline V gives CDR1 MNHNS, CDR2 SASEGT. CDR3 length equals 14 residues.

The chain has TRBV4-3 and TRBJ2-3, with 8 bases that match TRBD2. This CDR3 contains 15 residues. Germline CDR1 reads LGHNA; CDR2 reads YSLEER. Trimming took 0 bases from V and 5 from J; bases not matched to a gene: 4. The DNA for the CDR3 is TGCGCCAGCAGCCAAGATATCCTAGCGGGAGATACGCAGTATTTT. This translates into CASSQDILAGDTQYF.

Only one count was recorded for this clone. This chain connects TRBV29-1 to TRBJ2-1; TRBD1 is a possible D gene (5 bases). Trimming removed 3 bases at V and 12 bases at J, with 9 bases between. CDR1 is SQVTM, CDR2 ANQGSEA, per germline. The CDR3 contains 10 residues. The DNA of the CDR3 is TGCAGCGTTGACAGGGCCGGGCAGTTCTTC. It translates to CSVDRAGQFF.

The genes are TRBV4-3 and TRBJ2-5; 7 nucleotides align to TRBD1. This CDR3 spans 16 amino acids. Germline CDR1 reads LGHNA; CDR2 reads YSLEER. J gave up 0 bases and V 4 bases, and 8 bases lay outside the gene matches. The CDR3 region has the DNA TGCGCCAGCAGCCGTTTCACGGGACAGAACCAAGAGACCCAGTACTTC. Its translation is CASSRFTGQNQETQYF.

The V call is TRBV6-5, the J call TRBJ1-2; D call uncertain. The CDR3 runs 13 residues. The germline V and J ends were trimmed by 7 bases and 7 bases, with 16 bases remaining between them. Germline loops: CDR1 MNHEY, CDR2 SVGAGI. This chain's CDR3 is CASTTPPGLGYTF. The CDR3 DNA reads TGTGCCAGCACCACCCCCCCTGGGCTTGGCTACACCTTC.

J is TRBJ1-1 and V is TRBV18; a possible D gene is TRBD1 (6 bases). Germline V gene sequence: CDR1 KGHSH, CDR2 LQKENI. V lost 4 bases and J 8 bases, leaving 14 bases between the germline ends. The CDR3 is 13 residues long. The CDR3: CASSRWTEREAFF. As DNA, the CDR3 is TGTGCCAGCTCACGGTGGACAGAAAGGGAAGCTTTCTTT.

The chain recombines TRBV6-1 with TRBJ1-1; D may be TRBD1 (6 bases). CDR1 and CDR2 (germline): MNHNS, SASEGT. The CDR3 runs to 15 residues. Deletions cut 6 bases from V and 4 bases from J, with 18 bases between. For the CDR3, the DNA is TGTGCCAGCAGGGTGAATCGGGGGGCCGGCACTGAAGCTTTCTTT. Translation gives CASRVNRGAGTEAFF.

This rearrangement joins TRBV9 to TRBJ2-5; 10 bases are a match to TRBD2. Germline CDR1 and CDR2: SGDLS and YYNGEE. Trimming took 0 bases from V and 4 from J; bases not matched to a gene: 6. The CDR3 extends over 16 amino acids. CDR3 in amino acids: CASSVVSGGGVETQYF. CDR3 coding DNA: TGTGCCAGCAGCGTAGTGAGCGGGGGGGGTGTAGAGACCCAGTACTTC.

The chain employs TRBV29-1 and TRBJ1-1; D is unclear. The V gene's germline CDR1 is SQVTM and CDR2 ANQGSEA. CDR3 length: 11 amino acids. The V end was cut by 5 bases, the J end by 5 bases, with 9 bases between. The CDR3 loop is CSVHRRTEAFF. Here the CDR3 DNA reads TGCAGCGTTCACCGGAGAACTGAAGCTTTCTTT.

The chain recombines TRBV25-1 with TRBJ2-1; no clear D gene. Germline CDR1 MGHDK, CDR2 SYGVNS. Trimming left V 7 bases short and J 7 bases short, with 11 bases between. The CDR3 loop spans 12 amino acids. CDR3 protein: CASTFWNNEQFF. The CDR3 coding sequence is TGTGCCAGCACCTTCTGGAATAATGAGCAGTTCTTC.

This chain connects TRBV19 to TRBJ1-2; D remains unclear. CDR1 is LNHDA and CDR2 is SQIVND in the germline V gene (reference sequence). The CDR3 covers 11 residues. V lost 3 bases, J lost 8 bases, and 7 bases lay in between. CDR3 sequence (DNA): TGTGCCAGTAGTATGGTTTCAGGCTACACCTTC. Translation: CASSMVSGYTF.

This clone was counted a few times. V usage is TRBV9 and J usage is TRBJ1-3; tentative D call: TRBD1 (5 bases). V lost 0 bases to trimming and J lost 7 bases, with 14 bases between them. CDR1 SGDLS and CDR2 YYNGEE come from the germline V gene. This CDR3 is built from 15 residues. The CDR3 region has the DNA TGTGCCAGCAGCGTAGCAGGGAACGCGGGGAACACCATATATTTT. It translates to CASSVAGNAGNTIYF.

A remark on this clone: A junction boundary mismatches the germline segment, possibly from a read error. The CDR3 loop reads CASSQRGAGNAEAFF. The DNA for the CDR3 is TGCGCCAGCAGCCAAAGGGGGGCCGGGAACGCTGAAGCTTTCTTT. J is TRBJ1-1 and V is TRBV4-3; weak D call: TRBD1 (6 bases). The CDR3 length is 15 residues. Per germline, CDR1 LGHNA and CDR2 YSLEER.

CDR3 sequence reads: CASSPRTGTNTEAFF. The CDR3 bases are TGTGCCAGCAGCCCTCGGACAGGGACGAACACTGAAGCTTTCTTT. The rearrangement links TRBV9 to TRBJ1-1, with TRBD1 identical over 8 bases. The V and J ends lost 4 bases and 1 base, in that order; junction bases with no gene match: 6. The CDR3 is 15 residues long. Germline values: CDR1 SGDLS, CDR2 YYNGEE.

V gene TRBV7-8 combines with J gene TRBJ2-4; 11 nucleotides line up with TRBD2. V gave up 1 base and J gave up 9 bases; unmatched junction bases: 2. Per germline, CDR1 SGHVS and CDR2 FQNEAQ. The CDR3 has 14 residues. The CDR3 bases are TGTGCCAGCAGCTTAGGTAGCGGGGGGGGCATTCAGTACTTC. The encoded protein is CASSLGSGGGIQYF.

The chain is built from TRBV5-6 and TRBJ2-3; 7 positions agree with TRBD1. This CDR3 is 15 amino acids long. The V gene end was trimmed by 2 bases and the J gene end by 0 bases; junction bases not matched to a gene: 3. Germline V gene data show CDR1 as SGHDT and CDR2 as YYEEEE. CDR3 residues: CASSFGQASTDTQYF. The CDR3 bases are TGTGCCAGCAGCTTCGGACAGGCTAGCACAGATACGCAGTATTTT.

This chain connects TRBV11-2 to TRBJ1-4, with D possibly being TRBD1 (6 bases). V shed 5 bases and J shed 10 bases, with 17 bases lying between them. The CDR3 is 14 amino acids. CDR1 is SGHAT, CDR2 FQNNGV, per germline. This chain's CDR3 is CASSPTGFGGKLFF. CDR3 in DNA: TGTGCCAGCAGCCCAACAGGGTTCGGAGGAAAACTGTTTTTT.

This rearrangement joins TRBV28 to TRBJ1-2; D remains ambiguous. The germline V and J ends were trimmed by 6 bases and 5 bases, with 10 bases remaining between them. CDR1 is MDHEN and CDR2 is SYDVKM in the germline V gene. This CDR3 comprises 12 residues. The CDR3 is CASSPPGYGYTF. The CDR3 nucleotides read TGTGCCAGCAGCCCCCCGGGGTATGGCTACACCTTC.

The CDR3 spells CAWRPADNSPLHF. The CDR3 region has the DNA TGTGCCTGGAGGCCGGCAGATAATTCACCCCTCCACTTT. The chain couples TRBV30 to TRBJ1-6; D unresolved. Germline V CDR1 and CDR2: GTSNPN, SVGIG (reference sequence). The CDR3 is 13 residues long. The V and J ends lost 3 bases and 5 bases respectively, with 8 bases between them.

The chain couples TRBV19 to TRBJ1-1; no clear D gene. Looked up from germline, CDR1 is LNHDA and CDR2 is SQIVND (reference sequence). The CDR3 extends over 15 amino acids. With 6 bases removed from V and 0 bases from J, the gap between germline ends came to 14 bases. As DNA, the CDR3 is TGTGCCAGTAGGACGCCGGGCCGGATGAACACTGAAGCTTTCTTT. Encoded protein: CASRTPGRMNTEAFF.

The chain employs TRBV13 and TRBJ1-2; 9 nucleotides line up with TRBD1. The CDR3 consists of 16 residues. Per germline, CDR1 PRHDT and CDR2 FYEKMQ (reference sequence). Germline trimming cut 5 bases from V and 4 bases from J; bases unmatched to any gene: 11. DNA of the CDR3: TGTGCCAGCAGCCGTCTAGGGGGACAGGGAGGCTATGGCTACACCTTC. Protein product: CASSRLGGQGGYGYTF.